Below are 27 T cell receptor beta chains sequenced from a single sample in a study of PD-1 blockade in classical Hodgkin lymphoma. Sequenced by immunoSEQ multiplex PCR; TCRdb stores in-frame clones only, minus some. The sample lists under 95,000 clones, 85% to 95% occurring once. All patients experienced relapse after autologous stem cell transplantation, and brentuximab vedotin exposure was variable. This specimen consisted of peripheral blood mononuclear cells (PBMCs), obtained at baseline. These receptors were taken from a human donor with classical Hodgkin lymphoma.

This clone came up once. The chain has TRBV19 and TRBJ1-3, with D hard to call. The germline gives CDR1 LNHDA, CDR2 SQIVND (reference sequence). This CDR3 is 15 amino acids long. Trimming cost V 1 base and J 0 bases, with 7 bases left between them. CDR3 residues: CASSIGGSSGNTIYF. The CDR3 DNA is TGTGCCAGTAGTATAGGTGGCAGCTCTGGAAACACCATATATTTT.

CDR3 bases: TGCAGCGTTGAAGCGGGAGAGGGTAAGGAGACCCAGTACTTC. Protein: CSVEAGEGKETQYF. The V call is TRBV29-1, the J call TRBJ2-5; TRBD2 might be the D (6 bases). Germline CDR1 SQVTM, CDR2 ANQGSEA. CDR3 size: 14 residues. V shed 1 base and J shed 5 bases, with 14 bases lying between them.

The CDR3 sequence is CASLGLFANTGELFF. DNA for the CDR3: TGTGCCAGCCTGGGACTATTCGCGAACACCGGGGAGCTGTTTTTT. This chain connects TRBV19 to TRBJ2-2, with TRBD2 identical over 7 bases. The CDR3 is 15 amino acids. Trimming cost V 9 bases and J 0 bases; bases outside gene matches: 7. Looked up from germline, CDR1 is LNHDA and CDR2 is SQIVND (reference sequence).

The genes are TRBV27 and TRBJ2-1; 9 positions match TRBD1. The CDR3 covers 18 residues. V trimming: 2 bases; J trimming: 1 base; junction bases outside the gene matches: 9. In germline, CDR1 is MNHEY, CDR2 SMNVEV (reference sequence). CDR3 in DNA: TGTGCCAGCAGTTTAATGGGGGCGGGACAGGGATCCTACAATGAGCAGTTCTTC. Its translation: CASSLMGAGQGSYNEQFF.

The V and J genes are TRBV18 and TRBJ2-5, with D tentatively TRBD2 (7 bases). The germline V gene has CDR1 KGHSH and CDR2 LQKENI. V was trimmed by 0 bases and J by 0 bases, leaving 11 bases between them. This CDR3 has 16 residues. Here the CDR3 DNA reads TGTGCCAGCTCACCACCGGGGGGGCCACACCAAGAGACCCAGTACTTC. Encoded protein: CASSPPGGPHQETQYF.

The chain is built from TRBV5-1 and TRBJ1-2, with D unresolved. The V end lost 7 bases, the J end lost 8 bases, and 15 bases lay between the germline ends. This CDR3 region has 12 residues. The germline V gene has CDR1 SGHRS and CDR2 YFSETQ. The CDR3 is CASVSPLRGYTF. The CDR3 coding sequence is TGCGCCAGCGTTTCCCCTTTGAGGGGCTACACCTTC.

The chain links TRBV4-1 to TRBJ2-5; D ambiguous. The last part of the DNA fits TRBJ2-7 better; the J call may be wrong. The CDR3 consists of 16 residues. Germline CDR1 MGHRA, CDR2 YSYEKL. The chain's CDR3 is CASGEGDAWISYEQYF. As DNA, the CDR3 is TGCGCCAGCGGAGAAGGAGACGCGTGGATCTCCTACGAGCAGTACTTC.

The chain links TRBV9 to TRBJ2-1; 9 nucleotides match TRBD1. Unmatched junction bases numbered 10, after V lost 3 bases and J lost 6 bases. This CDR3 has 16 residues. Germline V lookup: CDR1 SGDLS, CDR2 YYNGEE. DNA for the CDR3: TGTGCCAGCAGCGCATTAGGGACAGGGATAGTCAATGAGCAGTTCTTC. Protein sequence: CASSALGTGIVNEQFF.

The CDR3 coding sequence is TGTGCCAGCAGGTTTCCTGGCCAAGAGACCCAGTACTTC. It yields the protein CASRFPGQETQYF. The rearrangement uses TRBV27 and TRBJ2-5; D gene ambiguous. CDR1 is MNHEY and CDR2 is SMNVEV in the germline V gene (reference sequence). The V end lost 6 bases, the J end lost 1 base, and 9 bases lay between the germline ends. There are 13 residues in the CDR3.

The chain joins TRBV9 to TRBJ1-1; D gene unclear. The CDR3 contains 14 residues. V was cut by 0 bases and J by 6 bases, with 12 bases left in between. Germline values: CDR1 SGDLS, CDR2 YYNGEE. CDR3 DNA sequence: TGTGCCAGCAGCGTAGTCTCGGCAGGCCCTGAAGCTTTCTTT. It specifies CASSVVSAGPEAFF. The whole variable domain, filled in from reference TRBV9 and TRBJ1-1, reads DSGVTQTPKHLITATGQRVTLRCSPRSGDLSVYWYQQSLDQGLQFLIQYYNGEERAKGNILERFSAQQFPDLHSELNLSSLELGDSALYFCASSVVSAGPEAFFGQGTRLTVV.

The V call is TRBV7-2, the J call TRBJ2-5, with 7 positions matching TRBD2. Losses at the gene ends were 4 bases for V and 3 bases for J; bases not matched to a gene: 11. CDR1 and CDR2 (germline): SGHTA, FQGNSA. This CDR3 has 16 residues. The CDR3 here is CASSWARVAGEETQYF. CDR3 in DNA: TGTGCCAGCAGCTGGGCGCGGGTGGCGGGGGAAGAGACCCAGTACTTC. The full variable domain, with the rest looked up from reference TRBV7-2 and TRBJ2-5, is GAGVSQSPSNKVTEKGKDVELRCDPISGHTALYWYRQSLGQGLEFLIYFQGNSAPDKSGLPSDRFSAERTGGSVSTLTIQRTQQEDSAVYLCASSWARVAGEETQYFGPGTRLLVL.

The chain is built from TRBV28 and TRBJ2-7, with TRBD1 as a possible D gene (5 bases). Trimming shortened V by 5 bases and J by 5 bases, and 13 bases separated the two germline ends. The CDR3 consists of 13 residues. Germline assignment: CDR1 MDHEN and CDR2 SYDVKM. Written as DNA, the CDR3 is TGTGCCAGCAGTCCCCTGGGGCGTGACGAGCAGTACTTC. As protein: CASSPLGRDEQYF. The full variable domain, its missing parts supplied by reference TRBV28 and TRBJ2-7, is DVKVTQSSRYLVKRTGEKVFLECVQDMDHENMFWYRQDPGLGLRLIYFSYDVKMKEKGDIPEGYSVSREKKERFSLILESASTNQTSMYLCASSPLGRDEQYFGPGTRLTVT.

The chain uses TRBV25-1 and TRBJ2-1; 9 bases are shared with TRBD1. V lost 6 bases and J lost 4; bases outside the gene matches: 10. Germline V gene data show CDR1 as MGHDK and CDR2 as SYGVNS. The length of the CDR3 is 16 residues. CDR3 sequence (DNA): TGTGCCAGCAGGGGGACAGGGCTGATGTGGTACAATGAGCAGTTCTTC. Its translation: CASRGTGLMWYNEQFF. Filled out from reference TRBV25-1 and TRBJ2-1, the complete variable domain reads EADIYQTPRYLVIGTGKKITLECSQTMGHDKMYWYQQDPGMELHLIHYSYGVNSTEKGDLSSESTVSRIRTEHFPLTLESARPSHTSQYLCASRGTGLMWYNEQFFGPGTRLTVL.

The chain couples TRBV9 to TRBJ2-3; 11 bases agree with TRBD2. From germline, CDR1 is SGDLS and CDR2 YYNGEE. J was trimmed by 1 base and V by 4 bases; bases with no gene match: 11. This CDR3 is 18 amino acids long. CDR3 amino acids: CASSQPSGGTTRTDTQYF. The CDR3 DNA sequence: TGTGCCAGCAGCCAACCTAGCGGGGGGACCACACGCACAGATACGCAGTATTTT.

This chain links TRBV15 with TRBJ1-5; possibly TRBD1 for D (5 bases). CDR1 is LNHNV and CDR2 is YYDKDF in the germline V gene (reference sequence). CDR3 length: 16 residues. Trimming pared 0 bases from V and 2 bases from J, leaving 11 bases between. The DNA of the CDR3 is TGTGCCACCAGCAGAGATACGGACAAAGGCAATCAGCCCCAGCATTTT. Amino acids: CATSRDTDKGNQPQHF.

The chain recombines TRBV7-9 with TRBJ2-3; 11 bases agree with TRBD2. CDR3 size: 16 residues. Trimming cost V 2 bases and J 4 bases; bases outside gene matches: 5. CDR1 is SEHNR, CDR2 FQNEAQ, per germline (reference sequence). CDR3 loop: CASSLKLAGVSDTQYF. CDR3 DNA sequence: TGTGCCAGCAGCTTAAAACTAGCGGGAGTGTCAGATACGCAGTATTTT.

This chain's CDR3 is CASSLVLSSGGATEDTQYF. In DNA form, the CDR3 reads TGCGCCAGCAGCTTGGTTCTTAGTAGCGGGGGGGCCACGGAAGATACGCAGTATTTT. The gene calls are TRBV5-1 and TRBJ2-3; 11 bases map to TRBD2. This CDR3 is built from 19 residues. Germline V gene data show CDR1 as SGHRS and CDR2 as YFSETQ. V trimming: 0 bases; J trimming: 5 bases; junction bases outside the gene matches: 14.

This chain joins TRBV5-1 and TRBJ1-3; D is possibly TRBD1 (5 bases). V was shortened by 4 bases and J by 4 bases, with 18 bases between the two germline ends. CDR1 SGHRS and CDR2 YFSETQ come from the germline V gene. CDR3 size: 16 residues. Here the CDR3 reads CASSREGLNSGNTIYF. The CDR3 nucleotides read TGCGCCAGCAGCCGGGAGGGGCTAAATTCGGGAAACACCATATATTTT.

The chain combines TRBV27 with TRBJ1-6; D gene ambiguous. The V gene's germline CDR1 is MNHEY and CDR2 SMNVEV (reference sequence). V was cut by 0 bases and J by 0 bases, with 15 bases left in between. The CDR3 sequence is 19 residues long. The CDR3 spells CASSLSAGFMGSYNSPLHF. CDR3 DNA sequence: TGTGCCAGCAGTTTATCCGCGGGGTTCATGGGCTCCTATAATTCACCCCTCCACTTT.

The CDR3 is CASSFSTSGMYEQYF. DNA of the CDR3: TGTGCCAGCAGCTTCTCGACTAGCGGGATGTACGAGCAGTACTTC. This chain connects TRBV5-5 to TRBJ2-7; the match to TRBD2 covers 11 bases. There are 15 residues in the CDR3. Germline V CDR1 and CDR2: SGHKS, YYEKEE (reference sequence). V was pared by 2 bases and J by 4 bases, with 5 bases of the junction left unmatched.

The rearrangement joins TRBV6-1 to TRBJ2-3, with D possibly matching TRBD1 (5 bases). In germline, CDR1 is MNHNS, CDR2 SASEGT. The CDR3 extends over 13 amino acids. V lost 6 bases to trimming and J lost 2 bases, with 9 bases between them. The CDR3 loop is CASRRQSTDTQYF. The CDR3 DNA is TGTGCCAGCAGACGACAGTCCACAGATACGCAGTATTTT.

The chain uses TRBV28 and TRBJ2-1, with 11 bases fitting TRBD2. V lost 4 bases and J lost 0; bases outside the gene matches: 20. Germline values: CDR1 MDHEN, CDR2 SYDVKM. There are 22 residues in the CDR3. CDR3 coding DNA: TGTGCCAGCAGTTCACAGGGCACGACTAGCGGGACCTTTTCCGGCTCCTACAATGAGCAGTTCTTC. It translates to CASSSQGTTSGTFSGSYNEQFF.

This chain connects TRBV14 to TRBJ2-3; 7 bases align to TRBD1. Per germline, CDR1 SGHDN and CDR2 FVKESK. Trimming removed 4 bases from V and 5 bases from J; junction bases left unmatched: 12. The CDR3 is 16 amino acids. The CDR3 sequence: CASSLTGTVDIDTQYF. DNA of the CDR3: TGTGCCAGCAGCCTCACCGGGACAGTCGATATAGATACGCAGTATTTT.

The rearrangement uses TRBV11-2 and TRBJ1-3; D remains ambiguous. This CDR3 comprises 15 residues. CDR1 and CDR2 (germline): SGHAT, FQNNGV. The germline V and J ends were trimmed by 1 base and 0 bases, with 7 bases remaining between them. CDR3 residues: CASSLVQRSGNTIYF. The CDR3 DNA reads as TGTGCCAGCAGCTTAGTCCAGCGCTCTGGAAACACCATATATTTT.

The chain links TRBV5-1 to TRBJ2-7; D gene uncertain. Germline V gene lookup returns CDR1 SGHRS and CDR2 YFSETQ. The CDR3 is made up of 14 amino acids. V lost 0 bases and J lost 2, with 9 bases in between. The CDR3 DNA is TGCGCCAGCAGCTTGGACGGTAGAACCTACGAGCAGTACTTC. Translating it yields CASSLDGRTYEQYF. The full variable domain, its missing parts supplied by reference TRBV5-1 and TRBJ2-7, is KAGVTQTPRYLIKTRGQQVTLSCSPISGHRSVSWYQQTPGQGLQFLFEYFSETQRNKGNFPGRFSGRQFSNSRSEMNVSTLELGDSALYLCASSLDGRTYEQYFGPGTRLTVT.

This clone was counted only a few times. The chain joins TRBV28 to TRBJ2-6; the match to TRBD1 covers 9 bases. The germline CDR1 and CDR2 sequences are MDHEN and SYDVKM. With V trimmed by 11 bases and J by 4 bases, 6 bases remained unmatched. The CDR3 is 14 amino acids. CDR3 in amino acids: CAARTGAGANVLTF. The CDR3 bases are TGTGCCGCCCGGACAGGGGCCGGGGCCAACGTCCTGACTTTC.

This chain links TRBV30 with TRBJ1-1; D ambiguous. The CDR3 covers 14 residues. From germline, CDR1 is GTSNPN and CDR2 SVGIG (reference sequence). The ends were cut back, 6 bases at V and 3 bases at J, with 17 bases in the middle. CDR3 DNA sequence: TGTGCCTGTTCAACCTCGGGATGGGACACTGAAGCTTTCTTT. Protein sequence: CACSTSGWDTEAFF. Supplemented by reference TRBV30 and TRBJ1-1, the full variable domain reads SQTIHQWPATLVQPVGSPLSLECTVEGTSNPNLYWYRQAAGRGLQLLFYSVGIGQISSEVPQNLSASRPQDRQFILSSKKLLLSDSGFYLCACSTSGWDTEAFFGQGTRLTVV.